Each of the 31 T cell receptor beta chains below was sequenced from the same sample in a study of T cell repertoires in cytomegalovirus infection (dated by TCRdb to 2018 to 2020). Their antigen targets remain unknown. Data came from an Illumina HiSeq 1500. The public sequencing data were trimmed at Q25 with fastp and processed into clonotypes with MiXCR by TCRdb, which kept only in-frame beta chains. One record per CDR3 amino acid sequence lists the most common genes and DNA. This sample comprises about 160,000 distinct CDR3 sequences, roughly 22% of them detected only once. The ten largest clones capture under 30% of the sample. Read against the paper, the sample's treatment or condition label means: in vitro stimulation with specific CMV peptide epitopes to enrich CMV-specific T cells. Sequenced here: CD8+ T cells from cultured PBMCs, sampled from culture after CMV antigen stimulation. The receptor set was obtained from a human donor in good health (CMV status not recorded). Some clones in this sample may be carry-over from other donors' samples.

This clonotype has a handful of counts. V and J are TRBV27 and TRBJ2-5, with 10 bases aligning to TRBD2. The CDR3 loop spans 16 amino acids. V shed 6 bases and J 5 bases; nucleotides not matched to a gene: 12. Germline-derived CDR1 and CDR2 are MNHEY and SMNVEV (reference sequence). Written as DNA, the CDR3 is TGTGCCAGCAGGACCCGGGCTAGCGGGGGTGGGGAGACCCAGTACTTC. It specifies CASRTRASGGGETQYF.

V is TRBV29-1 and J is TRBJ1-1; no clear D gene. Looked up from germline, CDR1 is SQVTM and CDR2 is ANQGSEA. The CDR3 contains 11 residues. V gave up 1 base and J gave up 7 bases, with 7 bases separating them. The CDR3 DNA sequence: TGCAGCGTTGAAGCCGGGGTTGAAGCTTTCTTT. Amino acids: CSVEAGVEAFF. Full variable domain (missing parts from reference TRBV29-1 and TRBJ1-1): SAVISQKPSRDICQRGTSLTIQCQVDSQVTMMFWYRQQPGQSLTLIATANQGSEATYESGFVIDKFPISRPNLTFSTLTVSNMSPEDSSIYLCSVEAGVEAFFGQGTRLTVV.

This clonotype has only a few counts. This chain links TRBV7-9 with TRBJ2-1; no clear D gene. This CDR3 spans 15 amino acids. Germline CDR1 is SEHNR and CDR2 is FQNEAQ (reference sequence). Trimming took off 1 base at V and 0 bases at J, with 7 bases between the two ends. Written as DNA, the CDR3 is TGTGCCAGCAGCTTAGAGGAGAGCTCCTACAATGAGCAGTTCTTC. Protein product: CASSLEESSYNEQFF.

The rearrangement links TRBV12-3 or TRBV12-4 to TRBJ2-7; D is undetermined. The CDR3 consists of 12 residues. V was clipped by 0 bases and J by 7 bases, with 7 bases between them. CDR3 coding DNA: TGTGCCAGCAGTTTAGCTCCGGCGGAGCAGTACTTC. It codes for CASSLAPAEQYF.

Written as DNA, the CDR3 is TGTGCCAGCAGCCTTAGCGGGGGGGCCTTATATGAGCAGTTCTTC. Residues: CASSLSGGALYEQFF. This rearrangement joins TRBV7-3 to TRBJ2-1, with 11 bases fitting TRBD2. This CDR3 is 15 amino acids long. CDR1 is SGHTA and CDR2 is FQGTGA in the germline V gene. The ends lost 5 bases at V and 8 bases at J; junction bases unmatched: 8.

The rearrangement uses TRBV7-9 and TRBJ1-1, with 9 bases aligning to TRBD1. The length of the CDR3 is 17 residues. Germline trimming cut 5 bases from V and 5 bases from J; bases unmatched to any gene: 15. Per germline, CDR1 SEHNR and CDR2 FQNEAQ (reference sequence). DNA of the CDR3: TGTGCCAGCAGCGCCCGGACAGGGGTCGAGATTAGGACTGAAGCTTTCTTT. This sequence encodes CASSARTGVEIRTEAFF.

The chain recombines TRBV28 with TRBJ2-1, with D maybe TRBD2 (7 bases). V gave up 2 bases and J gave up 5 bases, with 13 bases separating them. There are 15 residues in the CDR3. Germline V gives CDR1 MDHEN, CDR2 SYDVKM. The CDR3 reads CASSLGGGFNNEQFF. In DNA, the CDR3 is TGTGCCAGCAGTTTAGGCGGGGGCTTCAACAATGAGCAGTTCTTC. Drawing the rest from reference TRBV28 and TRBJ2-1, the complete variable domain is DVKVTQSSRYLVKRTGEKVFLECVQDMDHENMFWYRQDPGLGLRLIYFSYDVKMKEKGDIPEGYSVSREKKERFSLILESASTNQTSMYLCASSLGGGFNNEQFFGPGTRLTVL.

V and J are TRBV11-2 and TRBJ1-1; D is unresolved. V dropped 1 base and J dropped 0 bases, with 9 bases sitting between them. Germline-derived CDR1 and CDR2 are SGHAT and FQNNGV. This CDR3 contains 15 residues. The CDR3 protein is CASSLAGGLNTEAFF. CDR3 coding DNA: TGTGCCAGCAGCTTAGCAGGTGGATTGAACACTGAAGCTTTCTTT.

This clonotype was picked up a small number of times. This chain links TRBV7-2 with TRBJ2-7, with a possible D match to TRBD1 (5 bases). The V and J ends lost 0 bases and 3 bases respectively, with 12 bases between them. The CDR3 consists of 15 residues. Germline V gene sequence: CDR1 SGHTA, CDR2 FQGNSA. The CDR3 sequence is CASSLAGKGLYEQYF. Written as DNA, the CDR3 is TGTGCCAGCAGCTTAGCGGGTAAGGGGCTCTACGAGCAGTACTTC. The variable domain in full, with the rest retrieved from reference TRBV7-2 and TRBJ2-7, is GAGVSQSPSNKVTEKGKDVELRCDPISGHTALYWYRQSLGQGLEFLIYFQGNSAPDKSGLPSDRFSAERTGGSVSTLTIQRTQQEDSAVYLCASSLAGKGLYEQYFGPGTRLTVT.

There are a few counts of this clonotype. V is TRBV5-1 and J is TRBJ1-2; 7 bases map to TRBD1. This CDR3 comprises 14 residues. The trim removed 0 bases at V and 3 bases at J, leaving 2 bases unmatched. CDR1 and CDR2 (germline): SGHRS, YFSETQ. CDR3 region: CASSLVRGDYGYTF. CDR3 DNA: TGCGCCAGCAGCTTGGTCAGGGGGGACTATGGCTACACCTTC.

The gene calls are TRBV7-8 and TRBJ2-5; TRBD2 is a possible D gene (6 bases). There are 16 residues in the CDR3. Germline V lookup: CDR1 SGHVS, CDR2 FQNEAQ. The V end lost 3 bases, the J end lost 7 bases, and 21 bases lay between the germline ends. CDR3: CASSFTGTAGRTTQYF. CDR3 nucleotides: TGTGCCAGCAGCTTCACCGGGACGGCGGGAAGGACGACCCAGTACTTC.

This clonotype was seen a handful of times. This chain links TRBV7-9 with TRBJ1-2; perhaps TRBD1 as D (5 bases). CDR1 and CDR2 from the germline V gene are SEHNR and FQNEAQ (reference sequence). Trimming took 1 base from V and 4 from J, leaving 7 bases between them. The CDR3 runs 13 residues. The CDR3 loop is CASSLDRSYGYTF. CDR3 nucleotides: TGTGCCAGCAGCTTAGACAGGAGCTATGGCTACACCTTC.

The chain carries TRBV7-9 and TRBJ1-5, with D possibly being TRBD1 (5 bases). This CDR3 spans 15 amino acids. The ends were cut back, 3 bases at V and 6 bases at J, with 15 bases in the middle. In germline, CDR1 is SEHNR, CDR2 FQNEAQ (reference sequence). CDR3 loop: CASSFDSHIGQPQHF. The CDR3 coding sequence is TGTGCCAGCAGCTTCGACAGCCACATAGGTCAGCCCCAGCATTTT.

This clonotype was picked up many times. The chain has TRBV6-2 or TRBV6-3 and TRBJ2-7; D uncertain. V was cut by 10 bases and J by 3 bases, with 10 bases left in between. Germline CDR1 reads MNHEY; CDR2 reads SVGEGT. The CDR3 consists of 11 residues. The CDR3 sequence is CAIGAFYEQYF. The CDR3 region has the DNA TGTGCCATCGGAGCTTTCTACGAGCAGTACTTC.

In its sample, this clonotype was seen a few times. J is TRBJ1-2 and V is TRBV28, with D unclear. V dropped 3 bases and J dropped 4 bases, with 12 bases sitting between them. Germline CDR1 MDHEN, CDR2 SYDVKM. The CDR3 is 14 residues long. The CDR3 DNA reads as TGTGCCAGCAGTTTGTCACCTCGAACCTATGGCTACACCTTC. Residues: CASSLSPRTYGYTF.

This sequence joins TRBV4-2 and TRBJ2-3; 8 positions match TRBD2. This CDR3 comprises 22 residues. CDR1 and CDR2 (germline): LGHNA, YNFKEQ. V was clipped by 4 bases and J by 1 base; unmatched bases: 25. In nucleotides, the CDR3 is TGTGCCAGCAGCCCCAAAAGGTCAGCCGGGACTAGAAAGGAAGAAGGCACAGATACGCAGTATTTT. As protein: CASSPKRSAGTRKEEGTDTQYF.

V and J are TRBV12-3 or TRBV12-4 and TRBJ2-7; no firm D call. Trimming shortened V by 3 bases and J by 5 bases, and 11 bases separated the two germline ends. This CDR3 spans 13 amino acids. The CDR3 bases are TGTGCCAGCAGTTTCCGGTCCCAACACGAGCAGTACTTC. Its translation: CASSFRSQHEQYF.

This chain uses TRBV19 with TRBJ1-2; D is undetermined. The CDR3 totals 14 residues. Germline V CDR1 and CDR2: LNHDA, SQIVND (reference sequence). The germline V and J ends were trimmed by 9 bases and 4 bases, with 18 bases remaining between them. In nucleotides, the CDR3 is TGTGCCAGACACTCCAGAGGGCACCTCTATGGCTACACCTTC. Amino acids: CARHSRGHLYGYTF.

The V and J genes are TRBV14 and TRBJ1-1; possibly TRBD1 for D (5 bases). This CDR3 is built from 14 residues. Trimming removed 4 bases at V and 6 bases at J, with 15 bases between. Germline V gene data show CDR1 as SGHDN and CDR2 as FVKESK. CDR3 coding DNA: TGTGCCAGCAGCCCCCTGGACGGGGCGGCTGAAGCTTTCTTT. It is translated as CASSPLDGAAEAFF.

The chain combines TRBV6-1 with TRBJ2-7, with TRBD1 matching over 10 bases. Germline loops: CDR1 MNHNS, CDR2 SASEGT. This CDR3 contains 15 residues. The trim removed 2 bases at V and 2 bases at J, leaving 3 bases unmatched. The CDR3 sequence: CASSEWTGGTYEQYF. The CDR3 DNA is TGTGCCAGCAGTGAATGGACAGGGGGAACCTACGAGCAGTACTTC.

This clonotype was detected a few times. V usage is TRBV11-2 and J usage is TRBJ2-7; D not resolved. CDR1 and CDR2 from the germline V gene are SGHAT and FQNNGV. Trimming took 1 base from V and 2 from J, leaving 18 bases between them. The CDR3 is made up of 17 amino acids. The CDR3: CASSLAPQQLLPYEQYF. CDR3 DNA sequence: TGTGCCAGCAGCTTAGCCCCCCAACAACTTCTGCCCTACGAGCAGTACTTC.

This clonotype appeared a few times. CDR3 sequence: CASSSFEGDITGELFF. DNA for the CDR3: TGTGCCAGCAGTTCCTTTGAGGGGGACATAACCGGGGAGCTGTTTTTT. The chain recombines TRBV6-5 with TRBJ2-2; D is possibly TRBD1 (6 bases). Trimming took off 4 bases at V and 5 bases at J, with 17 bases between the two ends. Germline V lookup: CDR1 MNHEY, CDR2 SVGAGI. The CDR3 runs to 16 residues.

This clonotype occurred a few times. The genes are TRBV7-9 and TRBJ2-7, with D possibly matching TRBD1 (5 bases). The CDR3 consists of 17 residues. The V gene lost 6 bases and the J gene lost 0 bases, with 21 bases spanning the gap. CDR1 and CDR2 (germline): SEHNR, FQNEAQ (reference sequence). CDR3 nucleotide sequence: TGTGCCAGCAGTGGACAAGGGAATGGCTTAACCTCCTACGAGCAGTACTTC. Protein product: CASSGQGNGLTSYEQYF.

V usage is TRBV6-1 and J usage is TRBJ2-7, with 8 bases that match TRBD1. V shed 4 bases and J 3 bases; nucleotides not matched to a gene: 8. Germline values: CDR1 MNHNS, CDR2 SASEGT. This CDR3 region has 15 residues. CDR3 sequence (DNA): TGTGCCAGCAGTGGAGGGGACAGGTATTTCTACGAGCAGTACTTC. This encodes CASSGGDRYFYEQYF.

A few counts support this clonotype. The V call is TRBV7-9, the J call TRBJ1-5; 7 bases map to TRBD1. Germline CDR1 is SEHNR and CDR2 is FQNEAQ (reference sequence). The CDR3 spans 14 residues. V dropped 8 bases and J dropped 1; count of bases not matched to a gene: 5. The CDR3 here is CASETGKSNQPQHF. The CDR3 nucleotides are TGTGCCAGCGAGACAGGGAAAAGCAATCAGCCCCAGCATTTT.

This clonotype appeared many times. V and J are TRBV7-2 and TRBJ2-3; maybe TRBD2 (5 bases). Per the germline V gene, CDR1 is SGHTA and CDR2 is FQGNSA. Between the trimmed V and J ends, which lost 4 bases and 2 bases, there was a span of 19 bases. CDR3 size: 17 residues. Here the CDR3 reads CASSSPTGAGDTDTQYF. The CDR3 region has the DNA TGTGCCAGCAGCTCTCCGACGGGCGCCGGGGACACAGATACGCAGTATTTT.

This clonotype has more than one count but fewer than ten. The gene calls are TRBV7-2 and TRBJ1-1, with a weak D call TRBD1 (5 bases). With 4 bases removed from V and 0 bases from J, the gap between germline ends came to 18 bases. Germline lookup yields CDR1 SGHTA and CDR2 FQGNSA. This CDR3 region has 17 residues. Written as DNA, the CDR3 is TGTGCCAGCAGCTACCCACCGGGGCAGGGCATGAACACTGAAGCTTTCTTT. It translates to CASSYPPGQGMNTEAFF. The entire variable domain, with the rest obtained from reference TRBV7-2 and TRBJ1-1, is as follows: GAGVSQSPSNKVTEKGKDVELRCDPISGHTALYWYRQSLGQGLEFLIYFQGNSAPDKSGLPSDRFSAERTGGSVSTLTIQRTQQEDSAVYLCASSYPPGQGMNTEAFFGQGTRLTVV.

The CDR3 reads CASSLGTSLLGDTQYF. For the CDR3, the DNA is TGTGCCAGCAGTCTAGGGACTAGCCTTTTGGGAGATACGCAGTATTTT. This rearrangement joins TRBV12-3 or TRBV12-4 to TRBJ2-3; 9 bases map to TRBD2. The CDR3 sequence is 16 residues long. The junction had 11 bases not matched to a gene; V was cut back by 5 bases and J by 5 bases.

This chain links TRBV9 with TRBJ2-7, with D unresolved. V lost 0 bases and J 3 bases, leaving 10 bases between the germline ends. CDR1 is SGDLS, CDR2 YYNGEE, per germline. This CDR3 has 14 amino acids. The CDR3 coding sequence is TGTGCCAGCAGCGTAGCTGACAACTTCTACGAGCAGTACTTC. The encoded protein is CASSVADNFYEQYF.

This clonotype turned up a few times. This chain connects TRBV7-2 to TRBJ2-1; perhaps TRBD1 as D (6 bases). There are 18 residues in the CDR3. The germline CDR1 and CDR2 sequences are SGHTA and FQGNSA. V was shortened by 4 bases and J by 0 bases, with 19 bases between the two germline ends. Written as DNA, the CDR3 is TGTGCCAGCAGCTCGAAGGACAGCCGGGGCTACTCCTACAATGAGCAGTTCTTC. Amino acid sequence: CASSSKDSRGYSYNEQFF.

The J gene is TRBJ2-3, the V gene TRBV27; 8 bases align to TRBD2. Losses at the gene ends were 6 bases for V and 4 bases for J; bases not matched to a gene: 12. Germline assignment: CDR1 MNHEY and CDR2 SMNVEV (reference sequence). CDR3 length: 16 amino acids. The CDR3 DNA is TGTGCCAGCAGGTTAGGGGCGGGAGGTCCCCCAGATACGCAGTATTTT. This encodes CASRLGAGGPPDTQYF.